The 28 T cell receptor beta chains given below trace back to one sample, sequenced in a study of cytomegalovirus exposure and HLA in healthy donors. Amplification used 60 Vbeta primers and 13 Jbeta primers. Sequencing was performed with immunoSEQ multiplex PCR; in TCRdb, only in-frame clones are kept and a portion is missing. The sample lists roughly 190,000 clones; 75% to 85% were seen once. The sequenced sample consisted of PBMCs. These receptor sequences come from a woman in her late teens or twenties in good health and CMV-seronegative.

This clone came up once. DNA for the CDR3: TGTGCCAGCAGTAATATTATCGGGAGCCGTGAAGCTTTCTTT. Its protein is CASSNIIGSREAFF. The V call is TRBV28, the J call TRBJ1-1; D not certain. The CDR3 loop spans 14 amino acids. Germline assignment: CDR1 MDHEN and CDR2 SYDVKM. Deletions cut 5 bases from V and 7 bases from J, with 17 bases between.

This clone has just a few counts. V usage is TRBV6-5 and J usage is TRBJ2-1, with TRBD2 as a possible D gene (6 bases). Germline V gives CDR1 MNHEY, CDR2 SVGAGI. V lost 2 bases and J lost 7, with 6 bases in between. The CDR3 spans 12 residues. Here the CDR3 reads CASSYGGNEQFF. CDR3 nucleotides: TGTGCCAGCAGTTACGGGGGGAATGAGCAGTTCTTC.

The chain has TRBV4-1 and TRBJ1-5; tentatively, D is TRBD1 (5 bases). V dropped 1 base and J dropped 5 bases, with 12 bases sitting between them. In germline, CDR1 is MGHRA, CDR2 YSYEKL. This CDR3 is built from 15 residues. CDR3: CASSQGWGGDQPQHF. In nucleotides, the CDR3 is TGCGCCAGCAGCCAAGGTTGGGGGGGGGATCAGCCCCAGCATTTT.

V gene TRBV2 combines with J gene TRBJ2-3, with 8 bases that match TRBD2. V dropped 4 bases and J dropped 6; count of bases not matched to a gene: 6. Germline V gives CDR1 SNHLY, CDR2 FYNNEI. The CDR3 has 14 amino acids. In DNA form, the CDR3 reads TGTGCCAGCAGTGCGGGGGGGGCCCGGGATACGCAGTATTTT. It codes for CASSAGGARDTQYF. Filled out from reference TRBV2 and TRBJ2-3, the complete variable domain reads EPEVTQTPSHQVTQMGQEVILRCVPISNHLYFYWYRQILGQKVEFLVSFYNNEISEKSEIFDDQFSVERPDGSNFTLKIRSTKLEDSAMYFCASSAGGARDTQYFGPGTRLTVL.

This chain connects TRBV5-1 to TRBJ2-3, with D unresolved. CDR1 and CDR2 from the germline V gene are SGHRS and YFSETQ. The CDR3 runs to 14 residues. Trimming cost V 6 bases and J 4 bases, with 15 bases left between them. In nucleotides, the CDR3 is TGCGCCAGCAAAGAGAGGCGTAACGCAGATACGCAGTATTTT. Its protein product is CASKERRNADTQYF.

The rearrangement uses TRBV6-5 and TRBJ1-1; possibly TRBD1 for D (5 bases). Germline V gives CDR1 MNHEY, CDR2 SVGAGI. Trimming left V 6 bases short and J 0 bases short, with 8 bases between. The CDR3 runs 13 residues. The CDR3 is CASRRQMNTEAFF. CDR3 DNA sequence: TGTGCCAGCAGGAGACAGATGAACACTGAAGCTTTCTTT.

J is TRBJ1-4 and V is TRBV6-5, with 8 bases that match TRBD1. Germline lookup yields CDR1 MNHEY and CDR2 SVGAGI. Trimming cost V 6 bases and J 0 bases; bases outside gene matches: 0. The CDR3 runs to 14 residues. The DNA for the CDR3 is TGTGCCAGCAGGGGACAGGCAACTAATGAAAAACTGTTTTTT. Its protein is CASRGQATNEKLFF.

This clone was seen a few times. The junction does not match germline at one end; this may be a read error. The genes are TRBV2 and TRBJ2-7; TRBD1 might be the D (6 bases). Germline assignment: CDR1 SNHLY and CDR2 FYNNEI. This CDR3 comprises 9 residues. The CDR3 region is CASTTGQNF. The CDR3 DNA reads TGTGCCAGCACCACCGGACAGAACTTC.

This clone appeared a single time. The V call is TRBV5-1, the J call TRBJ2-7; D possibly corresponds to TRBD1 (5 bases). V was cut by 6 bases and J by 0 bases, with 7 bases left in between. This CDR3 spans 12 amino acids. Per germline, CDR1 SGHRS and CDR2 YFSETQ. The CDR3 spells CASKGNSYEQYF. CDR3 bases: TGCGCCAGCAAGGGGAACTCCTACGAGCAGTACTTC.

The chain joins TRBV10-1 to TRBJ2-7, with 7 positions matching TRBD2. The V segment lost 1 base and the J segment 3 bases; nucleotides outside the gene matches: 6. This CDR3 region has 15 residues. The germline CDR1 and CDR2 sequences are WNHNN and SYGVQD (reference sequence). The chain's CDR3 is CASSEYSRGNYEQYF. In DNA, the CDR3 is TGCGCCAGCAGTGAGTACTCGCGGGGGAACTACGAGCAGTACTTC.

The genes are TRBV9 and TRBJ2-5; a possible D gene is TRBD2 (6 bases). The CDR3 is 15 amino acids. CDR1 and CDR2 from the germline V gene are SGDLS and YYNGEE. Trimming stripped 5 bases from V and 5 bases from J, with 19 bases between. Written as DNA, the CDR3 is TGTGCCAGCAGACCGGGACTGGGAAGACCCGAGACCCAGTACTTC. This gives the protein CASRPGLGRPETQYF.

V is TRBV5-1 and J is TRBJ1-4; D unresolved. Germline CDR1 is SGHRS and CDR2 is YFSETQ. V lost 4 bases to trimming and J lost 12 bases, with 10 bases between them. The CDR3 extends over 11 amino acids. CDR3 sequence reads: CASSEEGELFF. DNA of the CDR3: TGCGCCAGCAGCGAGGAGGGTGAACTGTTTTTT.

CDR3 in DNA: TGTGCCAGCAGTTCCCTCTACAGGACATGGAACACTGAAGCTTTCTTT. Translated, it gives CASSSLYRTWNTEAFF. V is TRBV6-5 and J is TRBJ1-1, with a weak D call TRBD1 (5 bases). This CDR3 is built from 16 residues. Trimming left V 4 bases short and J 1 base short, with 16 bases between. Germline values: CDR1 MNHEY, CDR2 SVGAGI.

The chain carries TRBV19 and TRBJ1-2, with TRBD1 identical over 7 bases. The CDR3 loop spans 14 amino acids. The J segment lost 3 bases and the V segment lost 7 bases, leaving 8 bases of the junction unmatched. Germline CDR1 LNHDA, CDR2 SQIVND (reference sequence). CDR3 amino acids: CASMLSGGYYGYTF. CDR3 DNA sequence: TGTGCCAGTATGTTATCAGGGGGATACTATGGCTACACCTTC.

This rearrangement joins TRBV2 to TRBJ1-1, with D hard to call. Germline values: CDR1 SNHLY, CDR2 FYNNEI. This CDR3 contains 14 residues. V was pared by 5 bases and J by 1 base, with 11 bases between. This chain's CDR3 is CASSPSFKNTEAFF. In DNA form, the CDR3 reads TGTGCCAGCAGTCCTAGTTTTAAGAACACTGAAGCTTTCTTT.

The rearrangement links TRBV6-1 to TRBJ2-5; 8 nucleotides match TRBD1. The CDR3 extends over 13 amino acids. Germline lookup yields CDR1 MNHNS and CDR2 SASEGT. With V trimmed by 5 bases and J by 5 bases, 4 bases remained unmatched. CDR3 loop: CASSPDRAETQYF. CDR3 nucleotide sequence: TGTGCCAGCAGTCCGGACAGGGCGGAGACCCAGTACTTC.

CDR3 sequence reads: CASSQNPGAAGDNEQFF. In DNA form, the CDR3 reads TGTGCCAGCAGCCAGAACCCCGGGGCAGCGGGAGACAATGAGCAGTTCTTC. V gene TRBV4-2 combines with J gene TRBJ2-1; 8 nucleotides line up with TRBD2. This CDR3 is 17 amino acids long. CDR1 LGHNA and CDR2 YNFKEQ come from the germline V gene. The trim removed 3 bases at V and 5 bases at J, leaving 12 bases unmatched.

The CDR3 DNA reads TGTGCCACCAGCAGAGACCCCGGACTAGCGGGAGTTGAGCAGTTCTTC. Translating gives CATSRDPGLAGVEQFF. The rearrangement uses TRBV15 and TRBJ2-1, with 13 positions matching TRBD2. Germline-derived CDR1 and CDR2 are LNHNV and YYDKDF (reference sequence). V was clipped by 0 bases and J by 9 bases; unmatched bases: 5. The CDR3 is 16 amino acids.

The chain recombines TRBV7-7 with TRBJ2-1, with TRBD2 identical over 7 bases. Trimming cost V 0 bases and J 6 bases; bases outside gene matches: 5. The CDR3 is 15 residues long. CDR1 and CDR2 (germline): SSHAT, FNYEAQ (reference sequence). CDR3 in DNA: TGTGCCAGCAGCTTAGCGGGAGGGCCCGGCAATGAGCAGTTCTTC. The encoded protein is CASSLAGGPGNEQFF.

The chain recombines TRBV4-2 with TRBJ2-3, with TRBD2 identical over 9 bases. V lost 1 base and J lost 5; bases outside the gene matches: 7. The CDR3 runs to 16 residues. In germline, CDR1 is LGHNA, CDR2 YNFKEQ. Written as DNA, the CDR3 is TGTGCCAGCAGCCAAGCGTTAACTAGCGGGCTAGATACGCAGTATTTT. Protein sequence: CASSQALTSGLDTQYF.

The chain links TRBV6-4 to TRBJ2-1, with 8 bases matching TRBD2. V trimming: 10 bases; J trimming: 0 bases; junction bases outside the gene matches: 11. CDR1 and CDR2 (germline): MRHNA, SNTAGT. This CDR3 region has 16 residues. Here the CDR3 reads CAIPITTSASYNEQFF. The CDR3 nucleotides read TGTGCCATTCCGATTACGACTAGCGCCTCCTACAATGAGCAGTTCTTC.

The J gene is TRBJ2-1, the V gene TRBV7-9; D remains unclear. Germline loops: CDR1 SEHNR, CDR2 FQNEAQ (reference sequence). V was shortened by 5 bases and J by 6 bases, with 11 bases between the two germline ends. The CDR3 is 13 amino acids. Here the CDR3 reads CASSASRANEQFF. Here the CDR3 DNA reads TGTGCCAGCAGCGCCTCTAGAGCCAATGAGCAGTTCTTC. Based on the CDR3 plus reference TRBV7-9 and TRBJ2-1, the full variable domain is DTGVSQNPRHKITKRGQNVTFRCDPISEHNRLYWYRQTLGQGPEFLTYFQNEAQLEKSRLLSDRFSAERPKGSFSTLEIQRTEQGDSAMYLCASSASRANEQFFGPGTRLTVL.

The chain couples TRBV7-9 to TRBJ1-1; D call uncertain. CDR1 SEHNR and CDR2 FQNEAQ come from the germline V gene (reference sequence). CDR3 size: 14 residues. The V end lost 3 bases, the J end lost 1 base, and 9 bases lay between the germline ends. CDR3 nucleotides: TGTGCCAGCAGCTTGAGTGGGCCGAACACTGAAGCTTTCTTT. This codes for CASSLSGPNTEAFF.

V usage is TRBV19 and J usage is TRBJ2-1, with a weak D call TRBD1 (7 bases). CDR1 LNHDA and CDR2 SQIVND come from the germline V gene (reference sequence). The CDR3 spans 19 residues. V gave up 6 bases and J gave up 0 bases, with 24 bases separating them. CDR3 protein: CASSLYGPGGIDSYNEQFF. The CDR3 DNA sequence: TGTGCCAGTAGCCTTTATGGCCCAGGGGGGATAGACTCCTACAATGAGCAGTTCTTC.

The V gene is TRBV28, the J gene TRBJ2-2; a weak D match, TRBD1 (6 bases). The CDR3 spans 14 residues. Germline CDR1 reads MDHEN; CDR2 reads SYDVKM. Trimming removed 11 bases from V and 1 base from J, with 14 bases in between. The CDR3 here is CACSWGQNTGELFF. The CDR3 DNA sequence: TGTGCCTGCTCATGGGGACAGAACACCGGGGAGCTGTTTTTT.

CDR3 bases: TGTGCCAGCAGCTCGTCCTCCTACGAGCAGTACTTC. Amino acid sequence: CASSSSSYEQYF. The chain employs TRBV7-9 and TRBJ2-7, with D uncertain. V lost 4 bases and J 0 bases, leaving 4 bases between the germline ends. Germline assignment: CDR1 SEHNR and CDR2 FQNEAQ (reference sequence). The CDR3 loop spans 12 amino acids.

This chain links TRBV27 with TRBJ2-7; D uncertain. The CDR3 has 14 residues. Trimming pared 5 bases from V and 0 bases from J, leaving 11 bases between. Germline loops: CDR1 MNHEY, CDR2 SMNVEV (reference sequence). Here the CDR3 reads CASSPVDISYEQYF. The CDR3 region has the DNA TGTGCCAGCAGTCCCGTTGACATCTCCTACGAGCAGTACTTC.

V is TRBV18 and J is TRBJ2-1; D is perhaps TRBD1 (6 bases). The CDR3 runs 15 residues. Germline-derived CDR1 and CDR2 are KGHSH and LQKENI. Trimming stripped 2 bases from V and 0 bases from J, with 8 bases between. The CDR3: CASSPGGSSYNEQFF. The CDR3 region has the DNA TGTGCCAGCTCACCAGGGGGCAGCTCCTACAATGAGCAGTTCTTC.